This passage covers 21 T cell receptor beta chains from one sample sequenced in a study of T cell changes during pregnancy in multiple sclerosis. Sequenced by immunoSEQ multiplex PCR; TCRdb stores in-frame clones only, minus some. The repertoire has about 59,000 clones, 75% to 95% of them found once; the top ten carry 0.65% to 1%. Here the sequenced sample was peripheral blood, taken before pregnancy. These receptor sequences come from a female donor with multiple sclerosis, enrolled in a pregnancy study.

The chain combines TRBV6-4 with TRBJ1-1; TRBD1 is a possible D gene (5 bases). The V gene's germline CDR1 is MRHNA and CDR2 SNTAGT. The length of the CDR3 is 15 residues. The V end was cut by 6 bases, the J end by 1 base, with 15 bases between. The CDR3 coding sequence is TGTGCCAGCAGCCCCTCGGGGGGTACGAACACTGAAGCTTTCTTT. Its translation: CASSPSGGTNTEAFF.

The CDR3 bases are TGTGCCAGCAGCCCAAGGGGGCCGGAGACCCAGTACTTC. This gives the protein CASSPRGPETQYF. The chain couples TRBV7-9 to TRBJ2-5; 7 bases fit TRBD1. Germline V gene data show CDR1 as SEHNR and CDR2 as FQNEAQ (reference sequence). Trimming removed 5 bases from V and 5 bases from J; junction bases left unmatched: 5. The CDR3 has 13 residues. The entire variable domain, with the rest obtained from reference TRBV7-9 and TRBJ2-5, is as follows: DTGVSQNPRHKITKRGQNVTFRCDPISEHNRLYWYRQTLGQGPEFLTYFQNEAQLEKSRLLSDRFSAERPKGSFSTLEIQRTEQGDSAMYLCASSPRGPETQYFGPGTRLLVL.

The genes are TRBV5-1 and TRBJ1-1, with 8 bases aligning to TRBD1. V trimming: 3 bases; J trimming: 1 base; junction bases outside the gene matches: 8. The CDR3 has 16 residues. Germline-derived CDR1 and CDR2 are SGHRS and YFSETQ. CDR3 sequence reads: CASSSNTGGRNTEAFF. The CDR3 coding sequence is TGCGCCAGCAGCTCAAACACAGGGGGTCGGAACACTGAAGCTTTCTTT.

The chain combines TRBV7-3 with TRBJ1-2; D might be TRBD1 (5 bases). This CDR3 region has 11 residues. Germline assignment: CDR1 SGHTA and CDR2 FQGTGA. Trimming cost V 9 bases and J 7 bases, with 12 bases left between them. The DNA of the CDR3 is TGTGCCAGTGGTCAGGGAGGTGGCTACACCTTC. This gives the protein CASGQGGGYTF.

J is TRBJ2-7 and V is TRBV6-5; D remains unclear. Per the germline V gene, CDR1 is MNHEY and CDR2 is SVGAGI. Trimming removed 2 bases at V and 2 bases at J, with 4 bases between. The CDR3 runs to 12 residues. The CDR3 DNA reads as TGTGCCAGCAGTTACCGGGCCTACGAGCAGTACTTC. As protein: CASSYRAYEQYF.

This chain joins TRBV6-5 and TRBJ1-1; D gene unclear. Trimming shortened V by 2 bases and J by 11 bases, and 15 bases separated the two germline ends. Looked up from germline, CDR1 is MNHEY and CDR2 is SVGAGI. CDR3 length: 13 residues. CDR3 nucleotide sequence: TGTGCCAGCAGTTACGGAAAGGGAGACGGGGCTTTCTTT. Its protein is CASSYGKGDGAFF.

V is TRBV5-6 and J is TRBJ2-3, with TRBD1 matching 7 bases. Losses at the gene ends were 5 bases for V and 6 bases for J; bases not matched to a gene: 12. The CDR3 is 15 residues long. The V gene's germline CDR1 is SGHDT and CDR2 YYEEEE. Here the CDR3 reads CASSSPTGSADTQYF. The DNA of the CDR3 is TGTGCCAGCAGTTCCCCGACAGGGTCGGCGGATACGCAGTATTTT.

The J gene is TRBJ1-2, the V gene TRBV10-2; D is unresolved. The CDR3 length is 11 residues. Germline lookup yields CDR1 WSHSY and CDR2 SAAADI. Trimming took 5 bases from V and 4 from J, leaving 5 bases between them. CDR3 DNA sequence: TGCGCCAGCAGTCAGATCTATGGCTACACCTTC. It encodes CASSQIYGYTF.

The CDR3 coding sequence is TGTGCCAGTGGGGGGGACAGGGCAATCAATGAGCAGTTCTTC. It yields the protein CASGGDRAINEQFF. V and J are TRBV2 and TRBJ2-1; TRBD1 aligns across 9 bases. Losses at the gene ends were 9 bases for V and 6 bases for J; bases not matched to a gene: 9. The CDR3 sequence is 14 residues long. Germline CDR1 and CDR2: SNHLY and FYNNEI.

The chain combines TRBV10-3 with TRBJ1-4; no firm D call. Germline V gene lookup returns CDR1 ENHRY and CDR2 SYGVKD. CDR3 size: 14 residues. Trimming took 4 bases from V and 7 from J, leaving 13 bases between them. The CDR3 loop reads CAISGGTRPEKLFF. CDR3 DNA: TGTGCCATCAGTGGCGGAACGAGACCTGAAAAACTGTTTTTT.

The chain uses TRBV19 and TRBJ1-2; 10 bases agree with TRBD1. This CDR3 has 15 residues. V was pared by 4 bases and J by 8 bases, with 10 bases of the junction left unmatched. The germline CDR1 and CDR2 sequences are LNHDA and SQIVND (reference sequence). The DNA for the CDR3 is TGTGCCAGTAGTACACCGGGACAGGGGCCCGACGGCTACACCTTC. This encodes CASSTPGQGPDGYTF.

The V gene is TRBV6-5, the J gene TRBJ1-1; no clear D gene. The V end was cut by 9 bases, the J end by 0 bases, with 11 bases between. Germline V gene data show CDR1 as MNHEY and CDR2 as SVGAGI. The CDR3 has 13 amino acids. Here the CDR3 DNA reads TGTGCCAGTCAAATTAGCATGAACACTGAAGCTTTCTTT. It encodes CASQISMNTEAFF.

This clone is a singleton in its sample. J is TRBJ2-7 and V is TRBV5-4, with a weak D call TRBD2 (5 bases). Germline V gene data show CDR1 as SGHNT and CDR2 as YYREEE (reference sequence). V lost 4 bases, J lost 3 bases, and 5 bases lay in between. The CDR3 loop spans 11 amino acids. The chain's CDR3 is CASSEGYEQYF. The CDR3 DNA is TGTGCCAGCAGCGAGGGCTACGAGCAGTACTTC.

The rearrangement links TRBV2 to TRBJ1-6, with 11 nucleotides matching TRBD1. Losses at the gene ends were 4 bases for V and 9 bases for J; bases not matched to a gene: 5. Germline assignment: CDR1 SNHLY and CDR2 FYNNEI. This CDR3 has 15 amino acids. CDR3 nucleotides: TGTGCCAGCAGTGCGGGACAGGGGGTGGCTTCACCCCTCCACTTT. It yields the protein CASSAGQGVASPLHF.

The rearrangement uses TRBV7-8 and TRBJ1-5; 8 nucleotides match TRBD1. The CDR3 is 16 residues long. Losses at the gene ends were 1 base for V and 5 bases for J; bases not matched to a gene: 7. Per the germline V gene, CDR1 is SGHVS and CDR2 is FQNEAQ. CDR3 protein: CASSLVGRGQDQPQHF. The CDR3 DNA reads as TGTGCCAGCAGCTTAGTGGGCAGGGGGCAGGATCAGCCCCAGCATTTT.

This chain connects TRBV2 to TRBJ1-1, with a possible D match to TRBD1 (6 bases). The CDR3 runs to 16 residues. Trimming pared 8 bases from V and 7 bases from J, leaving 26 bases between. Germline V lookup: CDR1 SNHLY, CDR2 FYNNEI. For the CDR3, the DNA is TGTGCCAGCCCAGACTCCCCCACAGGGCGCATCGGTGAAGCTTTCTTT. It codes for CASPDSPTGRIGEAFF.

The chain employs TRBV2 and TRBJ2-3, with 8 bases fitting TRBD1. Germline trimming cut 4 bases from V and 4 bases from J; bases unmatched to any gene: 4. CDR1 and CDR2 (germline): SNHLY, FYNNEI. This CDR3 is 14 amino acids long. In nucleotides, the CDR3 is TGTGCCAGCAGTGGACAGGGGCCACCAGATACGCAGTATTTT. Protein product: CASSGQGPPDTQYF.

The gene calls are TRBV6-5 and TRBJ1-6; unclear D gene. V was cut by 3 bases and J by 7 bases, with 10 bases left in between. CDR3 length: 14 amino acids. Germline CDR1 and CDR2: MNHEY and SVGAGI. CDR3 sequence: CASSYFPGNSPLHF. For the CDR3, the DNA is TGTGCCAGCAGTTATTTTCCCGGGAATTCACCCCTCCACTTT.

The rearrangement joins TRBV7-9 to TRBJ1-2, with 8 bases fitting TRBD1. Germline-derived CDR1 and CDR2 are SEHNR and FQNEAQ (reference sequence). J lost 5 bases, V lost 3 bases, and 5 bases had no gene match. This CDR3 is built from 14 residues. The chain's CDR3 is CASSFSGGGYGYTF. In DNA form, the CDR3 reads TGTGCCAGCAGCTTTTCAGGGGGCGGATATGGCTACACCTTC.

J is TRBJ1-5 and V is TRBV4-1; D gene unclear. Germline CDR1 reads MGHRA; CDR2 reads YSYEKL. The CDR3 is made up of 14 amino acids. V was trimmed by 3 bases and J by 6 bases, leaving 12 bases between them. Here the CDR3 DNA reads TGCGCCAGCAGCCACCCTTCCCCGGGTCAGCCCCAGCATTTT. Protein sequence: CASSHPSPGQPQHF.

V and J are TRBV5-6 and TRBJ1-1; 8 nucleotides line up with TRBD1. The V segment lost 3 bases and the J segment 4 bases; nucleotides outside the gene matches: 8. This CDR3 has 15 residues. The germline CDR1 and CDR2 sequences are SGHDT and YYEEEE. The CDR3 sequence: CASSWATGAGTEAFF. CDR3 coding DNA: TGTGCCAGCAGCTGGGCGACAGGGGCTGGCACTGAAGCTTTCTTT.